Shown below are 4 T cell receptor beta chains from a single sample sequenced in a study of T cells in Graves' hyperthyroidism and ophthalmopathy. Researchers took RNA transcripts and amplified the TCR beta CDR3 regions from them. First-round RT-PCR with HTBI primers amplified the TCR CDR3 region. TCRdb fed the multiplex PCR reads into MiXCR, producing one record per CDR3 protein. The data hold around 260,000 distinct CDR3 sequences, with 20% to 30% observed a single time. Material: blood. The receptors were gathered from a man aged 35-49 years with Graves' hyperthyroidism that later progressed to Graves' ophthalmopathy.

This chain links TRBV7-9 with TRBJ2-5; 7 nucleotides match TRBD1. In germline, CDR1 is SEHNR, CDR2 FQNEAQ (reference sequence). The CDR3 is 14 residues long. The trim removed 6 bases at V and 3 bases at J, leaving 7 bases unmatched. Here the CDR3 reads CASSQTGSKETQYF. CDR3 nucleotide sequence: TGTGCCAGCAGTCAGACAGGGAGTAAAGAGACCCAGTACTTC.

This clonotype was seen many times. The chain combines TRBV12-3 or TRBV12-4 with TRBJ2-7; 10 nucleotides match TRBD2. Trimming took 3 bases from V and 6 from J; bases not matched to a gene: 5. The CDR3 loop spans 14 amino acids. The DNA for the CDR3 is TGTGCCAGCAGTTTTCCTAGCGGGAGCTCCGAGCAGTACTTC. Its protein product is CASSFPSGSSEQYF.

This clonotype was seen ten or more times. This chain links TRBV29-1 with TRBJ2-7; the match to TRBD2 covers 9 bases. The CDR3 spans 15 residues. Germline CDR1 is SQVTM and CDR2 is ANQGSEA. V dropped 4 bases and J dropped 2; count of bases not matched to a gene: 9. The chain's CDR3 is CSVVSVASGTYEQYF. Here the CDR3 DNA reads TGCAGCGTTGTCTCCGTAGCTAGCGGGACCTACGAGCAGTACTTC.

This clonotype was detected ten times or more. V and J are TRBV9 and TRBJ1-5; D is ambiguous. The CDR3 runs 17 residues. Looked up from germline, CDR1 is SGDLS and CDR2 is YYNGEE. Trimming cost V 0 bases and J 5 bases, with 18 bases left between them. The CDR3 reads CASSVAVGHPTYQPQHF. The CDR3 nucleotides read TGTGCCAGCAGCGTAGCTGTGGGTCATCCAACTTATCAGCCCCAGCATTTT. Drawing the rest from reference TRBV9 and TRBJ1-5, the complete variable domain is DSGVTQTPKHLITATGQRVTLRCSPRSGDLSVYWYQQSLDQGLQFLIQYYNGEERAKGNILERFSAQQFPDLHSELNLSSLELGDSALYFCASSVAVGHPTYQPQHFGDGTRLSIL.